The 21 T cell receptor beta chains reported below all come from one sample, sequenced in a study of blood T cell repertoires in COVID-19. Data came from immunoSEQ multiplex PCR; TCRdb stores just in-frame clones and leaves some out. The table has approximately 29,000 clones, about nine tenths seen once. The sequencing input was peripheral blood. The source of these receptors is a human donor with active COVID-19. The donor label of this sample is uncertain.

CDR3: CASSQDRRGTQFF. As DNA, the CDR3 is TGCGCCAGCAGCCAAGATCGAAGGGGGACGCAGTTCTTC. J is TRBJ2-1 and V is TRBV4-3; possible D gene TRBD1, 6 bases. CDR3 length: 13 residues. Trimming left V 0 bases short and J 12 bases short, with 12 bases between. The germline CDR1 and CDR2 sequences are LGHNA and YSLEER.

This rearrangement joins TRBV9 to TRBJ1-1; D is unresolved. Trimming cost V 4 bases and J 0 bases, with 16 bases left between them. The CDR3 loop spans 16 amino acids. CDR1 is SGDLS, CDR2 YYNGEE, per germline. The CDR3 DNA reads TGTGCCAGCAGCCCGTACCGACGAGGGCTGAACACTGAAGCTTTCTTT. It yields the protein CASSPYRRGLNTEAFF.

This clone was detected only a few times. CDR3 region: CSVRTGLFWGYTF. The CDR3 DNA is TGCAGCGTTCGGACAGGGTTATTCTGGGGCTACACCTTC. The V call is TRBV29-1, the J call TRBJ1-2; TRBD1 agrees at 8 bases. V lost 5 bases and J lost 8; bases outside the gene matches: 10. Germline V gives CDR1 SQVTM, CDR2 ANQGSEA. The CDR3 runs to 13 residues.

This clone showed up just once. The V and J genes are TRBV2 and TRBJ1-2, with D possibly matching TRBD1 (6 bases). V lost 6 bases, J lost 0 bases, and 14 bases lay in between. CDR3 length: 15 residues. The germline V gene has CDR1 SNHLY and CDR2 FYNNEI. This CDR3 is CASSDGQPSNYGYTF. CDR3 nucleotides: TGTGCCAGCAGCGACGGACAGCCCTCTAACTATGGCTACACCTTC. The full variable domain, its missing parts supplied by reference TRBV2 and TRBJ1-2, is EPEVTQTPSHQVTQMGQEVILRCVPISNHLYFYWYRQILGQKVEFLVSFYNNEISEKSEIFDDQFSVERPDGSNFTLKIRSTKLEDSAMYFCASSDGQPSNYGYTFGSGTRLTVV.

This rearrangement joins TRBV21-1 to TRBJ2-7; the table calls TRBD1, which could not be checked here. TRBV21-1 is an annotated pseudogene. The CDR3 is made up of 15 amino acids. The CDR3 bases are TGTGCCAGCAGCAAAGAGGGAGACAGGGACTACGAGCAGTACTTC. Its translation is CASSKEGDRDYEQYF.

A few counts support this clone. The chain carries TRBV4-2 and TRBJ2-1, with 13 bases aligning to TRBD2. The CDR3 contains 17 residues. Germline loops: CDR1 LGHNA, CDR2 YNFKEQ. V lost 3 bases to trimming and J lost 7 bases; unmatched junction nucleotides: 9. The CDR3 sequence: CASSQSPGTSGVNEQFF. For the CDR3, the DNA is TGTGCCAGCAGCCAGAGTCCCGGGACTAGCGGGGTAAATGAGCAGTTCTTC.

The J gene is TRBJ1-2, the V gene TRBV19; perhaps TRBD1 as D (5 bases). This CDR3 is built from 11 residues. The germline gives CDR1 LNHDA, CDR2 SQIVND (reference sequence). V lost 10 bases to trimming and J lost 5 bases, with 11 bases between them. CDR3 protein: CATGQGYGYTF. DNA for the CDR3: TGTGCCACCGGCCAGGGTTATGGCTACACCTTC.

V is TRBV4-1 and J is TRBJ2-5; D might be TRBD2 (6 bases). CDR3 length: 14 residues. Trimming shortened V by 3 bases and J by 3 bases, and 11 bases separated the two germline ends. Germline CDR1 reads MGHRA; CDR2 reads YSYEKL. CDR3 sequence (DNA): TGCGCCAGCAGCCAGGTGGGACTCGAAGAGACCCAGTACTTC. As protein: CASSQVGLEETQYF.

The CDR3 reads CASTEGGYGYTF. CDR3 sequence (DNA): TGTGCCAGCACCGAAGGGGGCTATGGCTACACCTTC. The chain employs TRBV12-3 or TRBV12-4 and TRBJ1-2; D perhaps matches TRBD1 (6 bases). This CDR3 region has 12 residues. Trimming removed 7 bases from V and 4 bases from J, with 10 bases in between.

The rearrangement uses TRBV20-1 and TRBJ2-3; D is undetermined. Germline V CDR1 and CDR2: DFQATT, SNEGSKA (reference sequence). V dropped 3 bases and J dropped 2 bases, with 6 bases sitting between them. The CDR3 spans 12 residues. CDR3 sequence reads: CSASKLTDTQYF. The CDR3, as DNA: TGCAGTGCTAGTAAGCTCACAGATACGCAGTATTTT.

The CDR3, as DNA: TGTGCCAGCAGTTCCACTCTGGGCACAGATACGCAGTATTTT. It specifies CASSSTLGTDTQYF. The chain recombines TRBV18 with TRBJ2-3, with D unclear. V was pared by 8 bases and J by 1 base, with 13 bases between. The germline V gene encodes CDR1 KGHSH and CDR2 LQKENI. The CDR3 is made up of 14 amino acids.

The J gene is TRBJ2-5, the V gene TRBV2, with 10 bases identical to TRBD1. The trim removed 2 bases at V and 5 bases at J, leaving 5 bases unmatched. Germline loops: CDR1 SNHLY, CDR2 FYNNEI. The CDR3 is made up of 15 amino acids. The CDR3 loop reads CASSERGQGTETQYF. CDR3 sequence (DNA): TGTGCCAGCAGTGAACGGGGACAGGGGACGGAGACCCAGTACTTC.

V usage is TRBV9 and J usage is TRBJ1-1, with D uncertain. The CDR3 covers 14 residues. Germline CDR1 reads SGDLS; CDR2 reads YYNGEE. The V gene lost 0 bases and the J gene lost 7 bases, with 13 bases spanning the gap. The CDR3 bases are TGTGCCAGCAGCGTAGTTACTAGGACGGTTGAAGCTTTCTTT. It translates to CASSVVTRTVEAFF.

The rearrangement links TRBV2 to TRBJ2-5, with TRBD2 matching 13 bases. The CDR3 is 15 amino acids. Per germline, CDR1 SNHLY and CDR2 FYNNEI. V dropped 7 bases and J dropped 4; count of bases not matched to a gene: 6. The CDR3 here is CASNGLAGVRETQYF. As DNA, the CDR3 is TGTGCCAGCAACGGACTAGCGGGGGTTCGAGAGACCCAGTACTTC.

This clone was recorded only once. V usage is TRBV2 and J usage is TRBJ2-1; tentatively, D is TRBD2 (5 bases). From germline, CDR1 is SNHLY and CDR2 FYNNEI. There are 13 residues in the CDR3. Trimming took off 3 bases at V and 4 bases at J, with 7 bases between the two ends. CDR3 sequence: CASSESGYNEQFF. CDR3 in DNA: TGTGCCAGCAGTGAGTCGGGGTACAATGAGCAGTTCTTC.

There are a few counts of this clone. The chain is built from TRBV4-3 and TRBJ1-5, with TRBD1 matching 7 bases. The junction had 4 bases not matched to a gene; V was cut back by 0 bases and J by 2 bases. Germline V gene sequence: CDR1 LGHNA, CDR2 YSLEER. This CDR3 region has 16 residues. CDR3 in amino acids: CASSQDSRGGNQPQHF. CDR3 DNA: TGCGCCAGCAGCCAAGATTCCAGGGGGGGCAATCAGCCCCAGCATTTT.

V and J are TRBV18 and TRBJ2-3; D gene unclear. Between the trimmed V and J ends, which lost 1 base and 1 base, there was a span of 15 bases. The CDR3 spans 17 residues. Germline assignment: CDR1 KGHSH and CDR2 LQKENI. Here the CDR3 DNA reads TGTGCCAGCTCACCACTTTCTCCATCGTCGGGCACAGATACGCAGTATTTT. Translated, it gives CASSPLSPSSGTDTQYF.

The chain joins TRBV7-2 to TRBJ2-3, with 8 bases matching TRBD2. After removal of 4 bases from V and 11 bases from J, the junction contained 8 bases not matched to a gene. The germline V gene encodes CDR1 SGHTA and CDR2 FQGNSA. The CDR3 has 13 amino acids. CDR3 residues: CASSSETGGVQYF. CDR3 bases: TGTGCCAGCAGCTCCGAAACGGGGGGGGTGCAGTATTTT.

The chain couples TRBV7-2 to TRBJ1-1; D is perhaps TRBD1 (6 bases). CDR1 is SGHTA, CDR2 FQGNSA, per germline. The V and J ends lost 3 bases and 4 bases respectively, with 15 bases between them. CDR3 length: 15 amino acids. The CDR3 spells CASSLRGTTGTEAFF. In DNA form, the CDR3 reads TGTGCCAGCAGCTTGAGGGGGACCACCGGCACTGAAGCTTTCTTT.

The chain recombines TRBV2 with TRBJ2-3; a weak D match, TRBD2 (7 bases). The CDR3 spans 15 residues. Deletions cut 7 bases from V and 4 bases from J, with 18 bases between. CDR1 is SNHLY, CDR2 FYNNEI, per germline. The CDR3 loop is CASIGGAVSADTQYF. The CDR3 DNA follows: TGTGCCAGCATTGGGGGGGCCGTTAGCGCAGATACGCAGTATTTT. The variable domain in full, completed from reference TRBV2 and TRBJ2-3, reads EPEVTQTPSHQVTQMGQEVILRCVPISNHLYFYWYRQILGQKVEFLVSFYNNEISEKSEIFDDQFSVERPDGSNFTLKIRSTKLEDSAMYFCASIGGAVSADTQYFGPGTRLTVL.

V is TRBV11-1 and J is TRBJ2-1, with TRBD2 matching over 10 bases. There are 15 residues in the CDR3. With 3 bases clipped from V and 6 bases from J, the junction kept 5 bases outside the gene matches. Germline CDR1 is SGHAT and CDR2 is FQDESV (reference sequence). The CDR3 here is CASSFVLAGANEQFF. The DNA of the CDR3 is TGTGCCAGCAGCTTCGTCCTAGCGGGGGCCAATGAGCAGTTCTTC.